A selection of T cell receptor beta chains follows, all from one sample in a study of beta chain features in type 1 diabetes. Using immunoSEQ multiplex PCR, the repertoire was profiled, and TCRdb retains in-frame clones only, with some absent. Here the sample spans a few hundred thousand clones, around 14% being singletons. The sample was naive CD4+ T cells from blood. The receptors shown here come from a man aged 25-40 years in good health. Both conserved end residues are part of each CDR3. D genes are given only for firm matches. Size tells how often a clone was seen (once, few, many) or the class of an expanded clone, and some rows leave it out.

clone_size,d_call,cdr3_length,v_call,j_call,cdr3_nt,cdr3_aa
-,TRBD1,15,TRBV4-1,TRBJ2-7,TGCGCCAGCAGCCAGCCGGGACAGGGCTCCTACGAGCAGTACTTC,CASSQPGQGSYEQYF
few,-,13,TRBV7-2,TRBJ2-3,TGTGCCAGCAGCCAGCGGAGGGCAGATACGCAGTATTTT,CASSQRRADTQYF
few,-,11,TRBV19,TRBJ1-6,TGTGCCAGTAGTGACGGGTCACCCCTCCACTTT,CASSDGSPLHF
few,TRBD2,14,TRBV7-8,TRBJ2-7,TGTGCCAGCAGCTTAGTAGCGGGGAGTATCGAGCAGTACTTC,CASSLVAGSIEQYF
-,-,12,TRBV10-3,TRBJ1-5,TGTGCCATCCGACAGGACAATCAGCCCCAGCATTTT,CAIRQDNQPQHF
-,TRBD2,19,TRBV30,TRBJ2-1,TGTGCCTGGACCTCCCCGGGACTAGCGGGAGGGTCCCACTACAATGAGCAGTTCTTC,CAWTSPGLAGGSHYNEQFF
few,TRBD2,14,TRBV13,TRBJ2-2,TGTGCCAGCAGCCTCGGGACTAAGGGAGGGGAGCTGTTTTTT,CASSLGTKGGELFF
few,-,12,TRBV7-3,TRBJ2-1,TGTGCCAGCAGCAAAGACCACAATGAGCAGTTCTTC,CASSKDHNEQFF
few,-,12,TRBV7-9,TRBJ1-6,TGTGCCAGCAGCTTAGGTCATTCACCCCTCCACTTT,CASSLGHSPLHF
-,-,10,TRBV20-1,TRBJ2-5,TGCAGTGCTGCCCACGAGACCCAGTACTTC,CSAAHETQYF
few,-,10,TRBV29-1,TRBJ1-1,TGCAGCGTTGAAAGGACTGAAGCTTTCTTT,CSVERTEAFF
few,-,10,TRBV20-1,TRBJ2-3,TGCAGTGCTAGAGCTGATACGCAGTATTTT,CSARADTQYF
-,-,14,TRBV7-9,TRBJ1-2,TGTGCCAGCAGCTTAGAATCAGGGAACTATGGCTACACCTTC,CASSLESGNYGYTF
-,-,10,TRBV20-1,TRBJ2-1,TGCAGTGCTGGACTGGTTGAGCAGTTCTTC,CSAGLVEQFF
-,-,14,TRBV12-5,TRBJ1-5,TGTGCTAATCTGCCACAGGGAAGCAATCAGCCCCAGCATTTT,CANLPQGSNQPQHF
-,-,15,TRBV7-9,TRBJ2-7,TGTGCCAGCAGCTTAGGTGGGGGGCGCAGTCCGAAGCAGTACTTC,CASSLGGGRSPKQYF
-,-,14,TRBV10-3,TRBJ2-3,TGTGCCATCAGGACGGACGGAAGCACAGATACGCAGTATTTT,CAIRTDGSTDTQYF
-,TRBD1,13,TRBV11-3,TRBJ1-1,TGTGCCAGCAGCCAGGGGGCAGGGACTGAAGCTTTCTTT,CASSQGAGTEAFF
-,TRBD2,16,TRBV4-1,TRBJ2-4,TGCGCCAGCAGCCAAATGGGACTAGCGGGAGAAAACATTCAGTACTTC,CASSQMGLAGENIQYF
few,TRBD1,14,TRBV9,TRBJ1-5,TGTGCCAGCAGCTCTGGGGACAGCCCTCAGCCCCAGCATTTT,CASSSGDSPQPQHF
few,-,15,TRBV4-2,TRBJ1-2,TGTGCCAGCAGCCGCCACGTCCCCGATAACTATGGCTACACCTTC,CASSRHVPDNYGYTF
-,-,14,TRBV30,TRBJ2-2,TGTGCCTGGAGTCGCGGCACGAACACCGGGGAGCTGTTTTTT,CAWSRGTNTGELFF
few,TRBD2,13,TRBV30,TRBJ2-1,TGTGCCTGGAACGGGGTAGCGGGAGTCGAGCAGTTCTTC,CAWNGVAGVEQFF
-,-,12,TRBV7-4,TRBJ1-4,TGTGCCATCCAGGGGAATAATGAAAAACTGTTTTTT,CAIQGNNEKLFF
-,-,13,TRBV29-1,TRBJ2-1,TGCAGCGTTGAAGATGGACCAGCTAATGAGCAGTTCTTC,CSVEDGPANEQFF
few,TRBD2,14,TRBV19,TRBJ2-5,TGTGCCAGTAGTCGACTAGCGGGAGGAGAGACCCAGTACTTC,CASSRLAGGETQYF
-,-,13,TRBV2,TRBJ2-2,TGTGCCAGCAGTGTGGGGAGTACCGGGGAGCTGTTTTTT,CASSVGSTGELFF
few,-,11,TRBV20-1,TRBJ2-3,TGCAGTGCTAGAGTGGTAGCAGAGCAGTATTTT,CSARVVAEQYF
-,-,12,TRBV19,TRBJ2-7,TGTGCCACTATTGACAGGACCTACGAGCAGTACTTC,CATIDRTYEQYF
few,-,15,TRBV19,TRBJ1-1,TGTGCCAGTAGTATAGGATCCGTGGCGAACACTGAAGCTTTCTTT,CASSIGSVANTEAFF
-,-,13,TRBV5-1,TRBJ2-3,TGCGCCAGCAGTGGAGCTAGCACAGATACGCAGTATTTT,CASSGASTDTQYF
-,TRBD1,15,TRBV5-4,TRBJ2-1,TGTGCCAGCAGCTTGTCGGGACAGGGGACCAATGAGCAGTTCTTC,CASSLSGQGTNEQFF
few,TRBD2,15,TRBV7-2,TRBJ2-3,TGTGCCAGCAGCCCGCTGCGCGGGGGAATGGATACGCAGTATTTT,CASSPLRGGMDTQYF
few,-,14,TRBV2,TRBJ2-1,TGTGCCAGCAGAGGACGGTCCTCCTACAATGAGCAGTTCTTC,CASRGRSSYNEQFF
-,TRBD2,17,TRBV25-1,TRBJ2-3,TGTGCCAGCAGTGATTTGGTCGGCGGGAGGAGCACAGATACGCAGTATTTT,CASSDLVGGRSTDTQYF
few,-,15,TRBV2,TRBJ2-5,TGTGCCAGCCTTCTGGTGGGACGCTCCCAAGAGACCCAGTACTTC,CASLLVGRSQETQYF
-,-,12,TRBV28,TRBJ2-5,TGTGCCAGCAGTTTGGTTGAAGAGACCCAGTACTTC,CASSLVEETQYF
-,-,13,TRBV19,TRBJ2-5,TGTGCCAGTAGTATTGGCAGGGTTGAGACCCAGTACTTC,CASSIGRVETQYF
-,-,15,TRBV25-1,TRBJ1-2,TGTGCCAGCAGTGCACAGGGCCTAACTATGGCTGGCTACACCTTC,CASSAQGLTMAGYTF
-,-,17,TRBV5-5,TRBJ1-6,TGTGCCAGCAGCTTGGCGGGGAGAGGAGGCGGTAATTCACCCCTCCACTTT,CASSLAGRGGGNSPLHF
few,-,15,TRBV18,TRBJ2-1,TGTGCCAGCTCACCAGTATCAGGTACCTACAATGAGCAGTTCTTC,CASSPVSGTYNEQFF
few,TRBD2,13,TRBV30,TRBJ2-1,TGTGCCTGGAGTGTACTTGCGGGAGGTGAGCAGTTCTTC,CAWSVLAGGEQFF
few,TRBD1,13,TRBV27,TRBJ1-2,TGTGCCAGTTCTCCGACAGGGACTCGGGGCTACACCTTC,CASSPTGTRGYTF
few,-,16,TRBV4-3,TRBJ2-1,TGCGCCAGCAGCCAAGCCCCAAATGGATTGAACAATGAGCAGTTCTTC,CASSQAPNGLNNEQFF
-,TRBD1,15,TRBV9,TRBJ1-1,TGTGCCAGCAGCGTAGTTGGACAGGGGACCACTGAAGCTTTCTTT,CASSVVGQGTTEAFF
-,TRBD2,17,TRBV11-2,TRBJ2-1,TGTGCCAGCAGCTTAGGGGTCGGCTCTAGCGGTACAAATGAGCAGTTCTTC,CASSLGVGSSGTNEQFF
-,-,14,TRBV25-1,TRBJ1-1,TGTGCCAGCAGCCGGGACAACCTGTTCACTGAAGCTTTCTTT,CASSRDNLFTEAFF
few,-,15,TRBV7-9,TRBJ2-1,TGTGCCAGCAGCTACCAGCGGCGGAAATACAATGAGCAGTTCTTC,CASSYQRRKYNEQFF
-,TRBD1,15,TRBV18,TRBJ2-7,TGTGCCAGCTCACCACGACAGGGCCCCTCCTACGAGCAGTACTTC,CASSPRQGPSYEQYF
few,-,12,TRBV2,TRBJ1-2,TGTGCCAGCAGTGGTCATAGCTATGGCTACACCTTC,CASSGHSYGYTF
-,-,14,TRBV5-6,TRBJ2-1,TGTGCCAGCAGCTTCGTTCGGGGTTACAATGAGCAGTTCTTC,CASSFVRGYNEQFF
-,-,12,TRBV30,TRBJ2-1,TGTGCCTACGGGAGCTCCTACAATGAGCAGTTCTTC,CAYGSSYNEQFF
-,-,15,TRBV9,TRBJ2-5,TGTGCCAGCAGCGTACAAACGGGGTACCAAGAGACCCAGTACTTC,CASSVQTGYQETQYF
few,TRBD2,15,TRBV29-1,TRBJ2-3,TGCAGCGTTGGTACCGGGACTAGTCCTCGGGATACGCAGTATTTT,CSVGTGTSPRDTQYF